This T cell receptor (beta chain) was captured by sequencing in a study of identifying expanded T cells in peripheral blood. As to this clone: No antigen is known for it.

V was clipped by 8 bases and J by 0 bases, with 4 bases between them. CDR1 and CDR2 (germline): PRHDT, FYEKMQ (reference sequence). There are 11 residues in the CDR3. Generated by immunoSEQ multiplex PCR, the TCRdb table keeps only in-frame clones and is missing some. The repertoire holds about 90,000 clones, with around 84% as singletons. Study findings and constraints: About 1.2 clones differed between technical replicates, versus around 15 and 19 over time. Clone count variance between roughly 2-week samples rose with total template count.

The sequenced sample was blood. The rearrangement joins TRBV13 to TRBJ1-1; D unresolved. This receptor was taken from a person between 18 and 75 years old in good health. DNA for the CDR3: TGTGCCAGCGCCTTGAACACTGAAGCTTTCTTT. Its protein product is CASALNTEAFF. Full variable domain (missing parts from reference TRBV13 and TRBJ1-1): AAGVIQSPRHLIKEKRETATLKCYPIPRHDTVYWYQQGPGQDPQFLISFYEKMQSDKGSIPDRFSAQQFSDYHSELNMSSLELGDSALYFCASALNTEAFFGQGTRLTVV.